This T cell receptor beta chain was found in a study of shared clonotypes between healthy human individuals (dated by TCRdb to 2018 to 2021). Some background on the complete study: A few men and two women, aged 18 to 49 years, made up the cohort. The study deeply sequenced blood TCR repertoires of five healthy adults to estimate repertoire size and the extent of clonotype sharing between individuals. For each donor, CD4 naive and CD4 memory were each given three plates, CD8 naive was given two plates, and CD8 memory was given one plate. Leukapheresis yielded between about 0.8 and 9.5 billion PBMCs per donor. To increase sequencing depth and limit assay-specific biases, different laboratories used diverse techniques to prepare libraries and sequence TCR repertoires.

TCR CDR3 regions were amplified from genomic DNA by multiplex PCR using the deep immunoSEQ assay. For each cell subset, the extracted genomic DNA was distributed evenly across all wells of several immunoSEQ 96-well plates, and each plate served as one replicate. For sorted subsets, approximately 210 ng genomic DNA, equal to approximately 30,000 T cell genomes, was loaded into each replicate PCR. Purified libraries were measured with a Qubit 3.0 fluorometer, size-checked on a Bioanalyzer 2100, and measured again with the KAPA Library Quantification kit. Each immunoSEQ 96-well plate was sequenced on its own single-read 150-cycle Illumina NextSeq 550 flow cell. In the paper's pipeline: Because the immunoSEQ output held only junctional sequences and lacked quality scores, the filtering could not match the filtering applied to full-length reads. Sequences were annotated with PyIR, a Python wrapper for IgBLAST v1.9, and V/J genes and CDR3 were assigned using IMGT germline references. Reads with weak V/J assignments (E-value above 1e-6), missing CDR3, stop codons, out-of-frame junctions, or ambiguous translated residues were removed. V3J clonotypes were defined as sequences sharing an identical inferred V gene, J gene, and CDR3 amino acid sequence. Percentage overlap between repertoires was computed as shared unique clonotypes divided by the size of the smaller repertoire. Repertoire richness was assessed with RTK rarefaction, the Chao1 estimator, and Recon v2.1 estimates of unobserved clonotypes. Generation probabilities were computed with OLGA for all TCRbeta clonotypes obtained by the gDNA method from several donors. In its TCRdb copy, this immuneACCESS table keeps in-frame sequences only and misses some clones. Where compared with another copy, unresolved V genes explain less than half of these, and the others have no known cause. The DNA gave D and trimming, while V, J and clone size come from that table. The sample data list roughly 2.2 million clones, and 92% of these were observed just once. The ten biggest clones cover around 0.4% of the sample.

The germline V and J ends show losses of 8 bases and 2 bases respectively, and no gene match explains 11 bases of the junction. CDR1 and CDR2, looked up from the germline V gene, are MNHEY and SVGAGI. The CDR3 spans 15 residues, from the cysteine through the phenylalanine. Here the CDR3 DNA is all that survives: 45 bases in frame from base 1. Results the study describes overall, beyond this receptor: Clonotypes shared by all four sorted-subset donors showed higher generation probabilities than non-shared clonotypes. Rarefaction of sorted-subset datasets indicated incomplete sequencing despite the large sequencing depth. Sampling was restricted to blood, and TCR repertoires in tissue are likely to differ from TCR repertoires in blood. Because the study included only a small number of donors, the genetic and exposure-history diversity represented was limited. Naive subsets generally had larger estimated clonotype richness than memory subsets. About 5% of naive CD4, 3.5% of naive CD8, 2.3% of memory CD4, and 0.4% of memory CD8 clonotypes were shared across a few donors. Pairwise subsampling indicated that sequencing depth was expected to affect the degree of clonotype sharing among donors.

The donors were healthy, HIV-negative adults who had no recently reported acute infections or vaccinations. Only Caucasian adults living in Nashville, Tennessee, USA were represented among the donors. CD4+ T cells were enriched by magnetic negative selection, after which naive cells were positively selected on CD45RA and the negative fraction was taken as the memory subset. After blood collection by leukapheresis, PBMCs were isolated using Ficoll-Histopaque density gradient centrifugation and then cryopreserved in the vapor phase of liquid nitrogen. Purity and quantity of every magnetically sorted T cell population were checked by analytical flow cytometry. From each sorted fraction, genomic DNA was isolated and quantified by UV absorbance on a Nanodrop 2000c. To note about this clone: Its antigen remains undetermined. Base qualities are not provided; no much larger clone lies one nucleotide away.

The TCR comes from a man younger than 35 in good health. Some clones in this sample may be carry-over from other donors' samples. The sequenced material came from naive CD4+ T cells from PBMCs. This specimen's cell subset or site label, interpreted: CD45RA+ positively selected. The chain uses TRBV6-5 and TRBJ2-7; TRBD2 lines up with 8 middle nucleotides. CDR3 sequence: CASGPGGRGAYEQYF. The bases are TGTGCCAGCGGCCCGGGGGGGAGGGGAGCCTACGAGCAGTACTTC.